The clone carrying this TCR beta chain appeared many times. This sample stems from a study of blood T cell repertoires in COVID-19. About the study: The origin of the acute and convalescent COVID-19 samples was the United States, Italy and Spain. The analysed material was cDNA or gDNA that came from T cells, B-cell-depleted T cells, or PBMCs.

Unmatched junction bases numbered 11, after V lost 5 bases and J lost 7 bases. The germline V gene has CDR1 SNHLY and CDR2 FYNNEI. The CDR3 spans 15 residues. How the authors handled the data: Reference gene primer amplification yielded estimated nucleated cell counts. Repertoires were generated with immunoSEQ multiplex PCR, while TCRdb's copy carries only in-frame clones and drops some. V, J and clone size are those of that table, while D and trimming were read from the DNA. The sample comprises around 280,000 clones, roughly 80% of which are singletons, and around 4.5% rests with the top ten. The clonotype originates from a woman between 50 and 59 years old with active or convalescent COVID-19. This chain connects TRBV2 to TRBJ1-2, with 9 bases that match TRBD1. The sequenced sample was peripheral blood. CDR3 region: CASSPIPRDRVGYTF. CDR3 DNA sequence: TGTGCCAGCAGTCCTATCCCTCGGGACAGGGTTGGCTACACCTTC.